Below are 3 T cell receptor beta chains sequenced from a single sample in a study of shared clonotypes between healthy human individuals. Profiled with immunoSEQ multiplex PCR; TCRdb holds only in-frame clones, not every one. The sample has about 380,000 clones; just over 95% are singletons. The sample consisted of memory CD8+ T cells sorted from blood. Subset here: CD45RO+ cells pooled with CCR7-negative TemRA cells. The receptor source for this set is a man aged 30 to 45 in good health.

The chain uses TRBV30 and TRBJ2-5; 9 nucleotides match TRBD1. The J call is doubtful: the DNA matches TRBJ2-7 better. The CDR3 contains 18 residues. CDR1 and CDR2 from the germline V gene are GTSNPN and SVGIG (reference sequence). CDR3 in amino acids: CAWSAYPGRDREFCEQYF. The CDR3 DNA follows: TGTGCCTGGAGTGCCTACCCCGGCCGGGACAGGGAATTCTGCGAGCAGTACTTC.

The CDR3 loop reads CASSFLATNTGELFF. The CDR3 DNA reads as TGTGCCAGCAGTTTCCTAGCGACGAACACCGGGGAGCTGTTTTTT. The genes are TRBV28 and TRBJ2-2; possible D gene TRBD2, 6 bases. The V end was cut by 3 bases, the J end by 0 bases, with 8 bases between. This CDR3 has 15 residues. The germline CDR1 and CDR2 sequences are MDHEN and SYDVKM. The full variable domain, rest sourced from reference TRBV28 and TRBJ2-2, is DVKVTQSSRYLVKRTGEKVFLECVQDMDHENMFWYRQDPGLGLRLIYFSYDVKMKEKGDIPEGYSVSREKKERFSLILESASTNQTSMYLCASSFLATNTGELFFGEGSRLTVL.

This rearrangement joins TRBV5-1 to TRBJ2-7; possibly TRBD2 for D (6 bases). The germline CDR1 and CDR2 sequences are SGHRS and YFSETQ. V shed 0 bases and J shed 4 bases, with 14 bases lying between them. The CDR3 totals 15 residues. The CDR3 bases are TGCGCCAGCAGCTTGGCTGGGGGGTCCTCTTACGAGCAGTACTTC. The encoded protein is CASSLAGGSSYEQYF.